The clone carrying this TCR beta chain occurred once. Its antigen is as yet unknown. Constant-region reverse primers amplified full-length variable regions, followed by semi-nested Nested Universal Primer A PCR. Each CDR3 protein is one row after TCRdb ran MiXCR on the 5' RACE reads. The table records 60,000 to 65,000 distinct CDR3 sequences, almost 30% of them present only once. Overall study results and limits: Tumor memory CD4+ T cell TCR gene usage was found to cluster with blood and lymph node memory CD4+ cells and with lymph node naive CD4+ cells.

Germline V CDR1 and CDR2: MNHEY, SVGEGT. V lost 1 base and J lost 5, with 14 bases in between. The CDR3 covers 16 residues. V is TRBV6-2 or TRBV6-3 and J is TRBJ2-2; D is perhaps TRBD1 (7 bases). The sequence came from a female donor with breast cancer. The sample consisted of tumor-infiltrating naive CD4+ T cells sorted from the breast tumor. Regarding subset: naive CD4+ T cells, CD4+CD45RA+CD25-. CDR3 sequence: CASSYWPGGGTGELFF. CDR3 DNA sequence: TGTGCCAGCAGTTACTGGCCAGGGGGAGGTACCGGGGAGCTGTTTTTT.